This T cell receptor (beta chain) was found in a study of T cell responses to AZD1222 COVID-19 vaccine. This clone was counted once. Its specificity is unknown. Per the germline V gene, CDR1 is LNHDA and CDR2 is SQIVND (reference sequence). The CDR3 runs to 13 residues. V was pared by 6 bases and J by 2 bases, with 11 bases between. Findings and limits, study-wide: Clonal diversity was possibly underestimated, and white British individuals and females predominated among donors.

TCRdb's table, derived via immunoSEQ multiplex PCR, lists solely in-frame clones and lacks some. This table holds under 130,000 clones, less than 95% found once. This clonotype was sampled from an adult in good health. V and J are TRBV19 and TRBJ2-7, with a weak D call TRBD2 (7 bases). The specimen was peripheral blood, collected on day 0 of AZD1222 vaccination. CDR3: CASSPGGPYEQYF. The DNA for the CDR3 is TGTGCCAGTAGCCCCGGGGGGCCCTACGAGCAGTACTTC.